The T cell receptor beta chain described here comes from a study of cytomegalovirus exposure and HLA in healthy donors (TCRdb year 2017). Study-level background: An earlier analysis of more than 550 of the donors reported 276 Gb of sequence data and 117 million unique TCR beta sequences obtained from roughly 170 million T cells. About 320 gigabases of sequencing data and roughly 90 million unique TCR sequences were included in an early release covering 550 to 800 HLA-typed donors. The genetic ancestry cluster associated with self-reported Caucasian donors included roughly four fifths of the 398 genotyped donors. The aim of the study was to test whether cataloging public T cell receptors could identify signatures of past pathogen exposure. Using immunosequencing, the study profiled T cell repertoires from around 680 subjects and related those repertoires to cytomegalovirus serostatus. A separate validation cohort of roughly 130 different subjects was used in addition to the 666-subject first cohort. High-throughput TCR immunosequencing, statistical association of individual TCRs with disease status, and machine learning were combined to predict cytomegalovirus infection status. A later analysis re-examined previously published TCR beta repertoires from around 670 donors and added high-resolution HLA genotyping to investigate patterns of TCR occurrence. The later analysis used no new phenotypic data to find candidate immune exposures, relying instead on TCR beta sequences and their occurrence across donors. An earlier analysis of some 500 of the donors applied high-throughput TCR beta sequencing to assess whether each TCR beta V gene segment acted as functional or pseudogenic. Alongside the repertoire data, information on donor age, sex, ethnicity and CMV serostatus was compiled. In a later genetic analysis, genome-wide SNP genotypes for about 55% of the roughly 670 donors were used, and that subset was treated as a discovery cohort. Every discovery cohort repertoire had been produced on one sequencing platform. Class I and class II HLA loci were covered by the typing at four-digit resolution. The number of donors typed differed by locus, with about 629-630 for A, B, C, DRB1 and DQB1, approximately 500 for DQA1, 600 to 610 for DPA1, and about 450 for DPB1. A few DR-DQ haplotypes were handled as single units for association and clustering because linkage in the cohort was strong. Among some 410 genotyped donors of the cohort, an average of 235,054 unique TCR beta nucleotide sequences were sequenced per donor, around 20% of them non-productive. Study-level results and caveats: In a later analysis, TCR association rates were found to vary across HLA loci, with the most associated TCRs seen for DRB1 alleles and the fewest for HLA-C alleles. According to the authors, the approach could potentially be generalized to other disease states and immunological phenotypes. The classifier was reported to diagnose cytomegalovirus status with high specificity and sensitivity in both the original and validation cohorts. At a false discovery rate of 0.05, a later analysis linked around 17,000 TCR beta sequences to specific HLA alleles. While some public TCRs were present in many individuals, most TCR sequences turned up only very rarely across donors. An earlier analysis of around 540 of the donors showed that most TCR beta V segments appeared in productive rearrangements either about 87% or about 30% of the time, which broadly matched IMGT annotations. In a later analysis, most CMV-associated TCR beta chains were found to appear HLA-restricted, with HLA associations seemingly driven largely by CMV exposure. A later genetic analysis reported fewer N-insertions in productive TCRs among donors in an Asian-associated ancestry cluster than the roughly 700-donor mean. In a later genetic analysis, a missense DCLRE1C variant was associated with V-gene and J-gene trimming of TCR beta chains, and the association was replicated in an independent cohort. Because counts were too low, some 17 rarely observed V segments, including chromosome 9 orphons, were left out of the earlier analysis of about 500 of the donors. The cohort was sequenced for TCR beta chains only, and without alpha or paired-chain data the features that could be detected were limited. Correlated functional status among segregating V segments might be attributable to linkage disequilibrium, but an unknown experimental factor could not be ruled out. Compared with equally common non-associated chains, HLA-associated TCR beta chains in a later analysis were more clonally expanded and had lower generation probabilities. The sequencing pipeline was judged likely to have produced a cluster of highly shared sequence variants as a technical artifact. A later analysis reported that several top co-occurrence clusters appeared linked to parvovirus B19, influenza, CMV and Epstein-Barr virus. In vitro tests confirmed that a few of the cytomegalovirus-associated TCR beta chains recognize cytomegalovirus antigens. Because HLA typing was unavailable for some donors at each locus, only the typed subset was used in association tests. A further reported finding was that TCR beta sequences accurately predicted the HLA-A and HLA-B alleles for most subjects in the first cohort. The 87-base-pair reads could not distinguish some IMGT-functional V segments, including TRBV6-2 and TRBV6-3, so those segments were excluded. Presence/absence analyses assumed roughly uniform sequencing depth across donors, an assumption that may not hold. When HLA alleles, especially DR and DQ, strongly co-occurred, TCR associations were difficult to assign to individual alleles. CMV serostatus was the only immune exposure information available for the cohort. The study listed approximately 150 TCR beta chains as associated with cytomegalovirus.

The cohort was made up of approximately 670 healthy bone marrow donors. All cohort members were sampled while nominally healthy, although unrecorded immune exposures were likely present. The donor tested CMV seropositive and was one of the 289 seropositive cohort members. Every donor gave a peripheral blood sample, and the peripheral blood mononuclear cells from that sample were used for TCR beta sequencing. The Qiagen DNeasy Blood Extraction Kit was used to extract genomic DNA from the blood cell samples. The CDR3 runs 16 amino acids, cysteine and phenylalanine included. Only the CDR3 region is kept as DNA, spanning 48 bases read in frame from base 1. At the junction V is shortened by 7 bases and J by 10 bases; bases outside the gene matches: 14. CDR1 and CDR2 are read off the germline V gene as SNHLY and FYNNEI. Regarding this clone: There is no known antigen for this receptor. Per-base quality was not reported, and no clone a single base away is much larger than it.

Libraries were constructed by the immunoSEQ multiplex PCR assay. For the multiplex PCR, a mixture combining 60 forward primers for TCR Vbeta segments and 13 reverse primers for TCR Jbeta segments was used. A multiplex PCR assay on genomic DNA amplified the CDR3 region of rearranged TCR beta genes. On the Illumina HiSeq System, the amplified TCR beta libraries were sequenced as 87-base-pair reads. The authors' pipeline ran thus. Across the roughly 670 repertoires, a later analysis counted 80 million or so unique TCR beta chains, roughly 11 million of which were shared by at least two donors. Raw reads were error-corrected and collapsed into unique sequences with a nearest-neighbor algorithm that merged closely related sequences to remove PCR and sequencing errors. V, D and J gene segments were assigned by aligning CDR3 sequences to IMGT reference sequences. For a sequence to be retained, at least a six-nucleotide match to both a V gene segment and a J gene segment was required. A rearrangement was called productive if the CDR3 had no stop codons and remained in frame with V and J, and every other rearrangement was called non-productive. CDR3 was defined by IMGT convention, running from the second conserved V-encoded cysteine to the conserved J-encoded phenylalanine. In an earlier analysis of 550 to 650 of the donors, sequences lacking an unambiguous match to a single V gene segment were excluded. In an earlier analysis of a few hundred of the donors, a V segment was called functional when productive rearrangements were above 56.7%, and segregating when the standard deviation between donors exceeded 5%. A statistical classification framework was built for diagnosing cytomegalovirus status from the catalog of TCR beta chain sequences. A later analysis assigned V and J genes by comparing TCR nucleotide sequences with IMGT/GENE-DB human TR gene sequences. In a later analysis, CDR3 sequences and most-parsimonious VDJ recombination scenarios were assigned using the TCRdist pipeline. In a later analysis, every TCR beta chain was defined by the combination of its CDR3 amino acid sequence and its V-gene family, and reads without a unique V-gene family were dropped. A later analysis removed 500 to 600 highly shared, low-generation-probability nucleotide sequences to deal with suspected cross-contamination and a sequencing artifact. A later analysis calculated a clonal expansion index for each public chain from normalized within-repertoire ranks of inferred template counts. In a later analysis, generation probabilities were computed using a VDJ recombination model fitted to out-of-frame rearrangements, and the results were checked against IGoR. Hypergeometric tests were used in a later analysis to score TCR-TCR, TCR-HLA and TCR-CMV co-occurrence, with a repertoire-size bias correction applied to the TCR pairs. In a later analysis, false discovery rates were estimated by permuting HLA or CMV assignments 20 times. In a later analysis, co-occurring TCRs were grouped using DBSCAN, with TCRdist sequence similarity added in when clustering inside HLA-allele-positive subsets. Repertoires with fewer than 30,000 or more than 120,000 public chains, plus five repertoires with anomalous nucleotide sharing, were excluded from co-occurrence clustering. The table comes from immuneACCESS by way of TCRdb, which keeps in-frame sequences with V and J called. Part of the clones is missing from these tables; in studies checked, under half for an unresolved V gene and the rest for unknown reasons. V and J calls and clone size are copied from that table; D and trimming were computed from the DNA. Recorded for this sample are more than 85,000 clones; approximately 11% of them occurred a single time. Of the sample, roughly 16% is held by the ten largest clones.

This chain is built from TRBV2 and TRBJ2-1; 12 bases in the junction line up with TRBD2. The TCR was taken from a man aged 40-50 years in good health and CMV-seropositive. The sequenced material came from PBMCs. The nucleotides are TGTGCCAGCATACCGGAACTAGCGGGAGGATCCCCCGAGCAGTTCTTC. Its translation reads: CASIPELAGGSPEQFF.